The rows below give T cell receptor beta chains drawn from one sample of a study of response to subunit inactivated influenza vaccine. One entry per CDR3 protein, called by TCRdb with MiXCR from the RT-PCR reads. This sample yields fewer than 350,000 distinct CDR3 sequences, of which about a fifth are seen a single time; roughly a tenth belongs to the top ten. Sequences were derived from PBMCs from blood, sampled about 20 months after vaccination. The receptor set was obtained from a man aged 50-75 years who received an inactivated influenza vaccine. The CDR3 runs from the conserved cysteine through the conserved F or W. Each record gives: V gene, D gene, clone size, J gene, CDR3 DNA, CDR3 protein. The D gene is left open where the match is weak. A clone size is listed for some rows: how often the clone was seen (once, few, many), or a class if it is expanded.

TRBV5-1,.,.,TRBJ1-4,TGCGCCAGCAGAGCGGGACACCCGGATGGAAAACTGTTTTTT,CASRAGHPDGKLFF
TRBV6-2/TRBV6-3,TRBD2,.,TRBJ2-2,TGTGCCAGCAGTTACGAGGCGGGGGGGCCGAACACCGGGGAGCTGTTTTTT,CASSYEAGGPNTGELFF
TRBV7-3,.,few,TRBJ2-1,TGTGCCAGCAGCAATGCACTAGGCGGGTCCTACAATGAGCAGTTCTTC,CASSNALGGSYNEQFF
TRBV2,.,.,TRBJ1-5,TGTGCCAGCAGACAGGGAAGTCTACAGCCCCAGCATTTT,CASRQGSLQPQHF
TRBV6-5,.,many,TRBJ1-5,TGTGCCAGCAGTAACACTGGGAGCAATCAGCCCCAGCATTTT,CASSNTGSNQPQHF
TRBV30,TRBD2,few,TRBJ2-1,TGTGCCTGGATATCGGGACTAGCGGGGGACAATGAGCAGTTCTTC,CAWISGLAGDNEQFF
TRBV6-5,TRBD1,.,TRBJ1-6,TGTGCCAGCAGTTACTCGGACAGGAGTAATTCACCCCTCCACTTT,CASSYSDRSNSPLHF
TRBV20-1,TRBD2,.,TRBJ2-5,TGCAGTGCTAGAATTCCGAGACTAGCGGGGCCAGAGACCCAGTACTTC,CSARIPRLAGPETQYF
TRBV18,TRBD1,few,TRBJ2-7,TGTGCCAGCTCACCAGGGGACAGGTACGAGCAGTACTTC,CASSPGDRYEQYF
TRBV7-2,.,.,TRBJ1-3,TGTGCCAGCAGCTTAGGACGGGGATCTGGAAACACCATATATTTT,CASSLGRGSGNTIYF
TRBV12-3/TRBV12-4,.,few,TRBJ2-7,TGTGCCAGCAGAGGTACACAGGATATCTCCTACGAGCAGTACTTC,CASRGTQDISYEQYF
TRBV20-1,.,.,TRBJ2-4,TGCAGTGCTACACACCCGCAGCGGAACATTCAGTACTTC,CSATHPQRNIQYF
TRBV5-8,TRBD2,few,TRBJ2-3,TGTGCCAGCAGCGCTAGCGGGAGGGCGCCAGATACGCAGTATTTT,CASSASGRAPDTQYF
TRBV2,.,few,TRBJ1-6,TGTGCCAGCATGGGTGAAGGGGGAGGTTCACCCCTCCACTTT,CASMGEGGGSPLHF
TRBV20-1,.,many,TRBJ1-1,TGCAGTGCAACGAACGGGGGCTTAAACACTGAAGCTTTCTTT,CSATNGGLNTEAFF
TRBV6-1,TRBD1,few,TRBJ1-2,TGTGCCAGCAGCATCGGACAGGGGGTGTATGGCTACACCTTC,CASSIGQGVYGYTF
TRBV14,.,many,TRBJ1-2,TGTGCCAGCAGCCAAGAATTTGCAGGGTACTATGGCTACACCTTC,CASSQEFAGYYGYTF
TRBV3-1,TRBD1,.,TRBJ1-1,TGTGCCAGCAGCCCGACAGGGAGGTACACTGAAGCTTTCTTT,CASSPTGRYTEAFF
TRBV20-1,.,.,TRBJ1-6,TGCAGTGCTAGAGGCCAGCTGAGCTCCTATAATTCACCCCTCCACTTT,CSARGQLSSYNSPLHF
TRBV29-1,.,.,TRBJ2-5,TGCAGCGTTGAAATGATAGGAGAGACCCAGTACTTC,CSVEMIGETQYF
TRBV19,.,.,TRBJ2-5,TGTGCCAGTAGTAACAGAGAGCAAGAGACCCAGTACTTC,CASSNREQETQYF
TRBV3-1,TRBD1,many,TRBJ1-6,TGTGCCAGCAGGGGACAGGGTGTTTTTCCCCTCCACTTT,CASRGQGVFPLHF
TRBV10-3,.,.,TRBJ2-1,TGTGCCATCAGTCGGGACGTCCCTTACCCACAAGATGAGCAGTTCTTC,CAISRDVPYPQDEQFF
TRBV3-1,.,few,TRBJ1-6,TGTGCCAGCAGCCAAGGACAGGCCAATAATTCACCCCTCCACTTT,CASSQGQANNSPLHF
TRBV6-1,TRBD1,few,TRBJ1-5,TGTGCCAGCAGTGTAGGACAGGCCGGGGTTCAGCCCCAGCATTTT,CASSVGQAGVQPQHF
TRBV14,.,.,TRBJ1-1,TGTGCCAGCAGCCCCCTGGACGTCTTCAACACTGAAGCTTTCTTT,CASSPLDVFNTEAFF
TRBV24-1,.,many,TRBJ1-2,TGTGCCACCTACAGCATTTCCGATGGCTACACCTTC,CATYSISDGYTF
TRBV7-2,.,few,TRBJ1-5,TGTGCCAGCAGCTTGGGAGCTATTGTGAATCAGCCCCAGCATTTT,CASSLGAIVNQPQHF
TRBV20-1,.,.,TRBJ1-1,TGCAGTGCTAGAACTAGGCTTACCCACCTGGGGGAAGCTTTCTTT,CSARTRLTHLGEAFF
TRBV12-3/TRBV12-4,.,few,TRBJ2-3,TGTGCCAGCAGTTTAATTGGGGCGCCGACAGATACGCAGTATTTT,CASSLIGAPTDTQYF
TRBV20-1,TRBD1,few,TRBJ1-1,TGCAGTGCGCGACAGGGGGCCTCCCCTGAAGCTTTCTTT,CSARQGASPEAFF
TRBV4-2,.,.,TRBJ2-5,TGTGCCAGCAGCCAAGACAGGTTTCCGAGAGAGACCCAGTACTTC,CASSQDRFPRETQYF
TRBV27,TRBD2,few,TRBJ2-7,TGTGCCAGCAGTTTATCTCGCGGGGGGCCCTACGAGCAGTACTTC,CASSLSRGGPYEQYF
TRBV4-3,.,.,TRBJ2-7,TGCGCCAGCAGCCAAGATTGGGCGGTACCCTCCTACGAGCAGTACTTC,CASSQDWAVPSYEQYF
TRBV29-1,TRBD1,few,TRBJ2-1,TGCAGCGTTTCGACCGGGACAGGCTCCTACAATGAGCAGTTCTTC,CSVSTGTGSYNEQFF
TRBV20-1,.,.,TRBJ2-7,TGCAGTGCTACGGACGGAACCTACGAGCAGTACTTC,CSATDGTYEQYF
TRBV6-2/TRBV6-3,TRBD2,.,TRBJ2-1,TGTGCCAGCAGTTACAGACTAGCGGGAGGAAGCTCCTACAATGAGCAGTTCTTC,CASSYRLAGGSSYNEQFF
TRBV7-3,.,.,TRBJ2-1,TGTGCCAGCAGCCAGACGACCTACAATGAGCAGTTCTTC,CASSQTTYNEQFF
TRBV3-1,.,few,TRBJ2-5,TGTGCCAGCAGCCTGATGGGGTTATCGGAGACCCAGTACTTC,CASSLMGLSETQYF
TRBV19,.,.,TRBJ1-1,TGTGCCAGTAGTACAAGTCCCGGGACAACAAACACTGAAGCTTTCTTT,CASSTSPGTTNTEAFF
TRBV7-2,TRBD1,few,TRBJ1-6,TGTGCCAGCAGCTTCGACAGGGTGGGTGCCAATTCACCCCTCCACTTT,CASSFDRVGANSPLHF
TRBV12-3/TRBV12-4,TRBD2,once,TRBJ2-1,TGTGCCAGCACCCCAGGCGGGAGCTCCTACAATGAGCAGTTCTTC,CASTPGGSSYNEQFF
TRBV6-5,TRBD2,many,TRBJ2-1,TGTGCCAGCAGTTACTCGATGAGTCTAGCGGGAGCCAGCTCCTACAATGAGCAGTTCTTC,CASSYSMSLAGASSYNEQFF
TRBV6-2/TRBV6-3,.,few,TRBJ2-3,TGTGCCAGCAGGGCCGATGGGGTCACAGATACGCAGTATTTT,CASRADGVTDTQYF
TRBV5-1,TRBD1,few,TRBJ1-5,TGCGCCAGCAGCTTGGCCATTCGGCAGGGGGAGAATCAGCCCCAGCATTTT,CASSLAIRQGENQPQHF
TRBV7-8,.,few,TRBJ2-7,TGTGCCAGCGGGAGAGTGTACGAGCAGTACTTC,CASGRVYEQYF
TRBV5-1,.,.,TRBJ2-5,TGCGCCAGCAGCTTGATAACAGGACAAGAGACCCAGTACTTC,CASSLITGQETQYF
TRBV6-2/TRBV6-3,.,many,TRBJ1-2,TGTGCCAGCAGTTACTCGACAGTTGGTGGCTACACCTTC,CASSYSTVGGYTF
TRBV15,.,.,TRBJ2-3,TGTGCCACCAGTACCCCCTCAGGCACAGATACGCAGTATTTT,CATSTPSGTDTQYF
TRBV11-2,.,.,TRBJ2-5,TGTGCCAGCAGCTTGCAGGCGGAGGGGGTTCTACAAGAGACCCAGTACTTC,CASSLQAEGVLQETQYF
TRBV6-2/TRBV6-3,TRBD2,few,TRBJ2-3,TGTGCCAGCAGGGAGGGAGGGCCCGATACGCAGTATTTT,CASREGGPDTQYF
TRBV12-3/TRBV12-4,.,few,TRBJ2-3,TGTGCCAGCAGTTTCAGGGCTAGCACAGATACGCAGTATTTT,CASSFRASTDTQYF
TRBV5-1,TRBD2,few,TRBJ2-3,TGCGCCAGCACCGGGACTAGCGGGACTAGCACAGATACGCAGTATTTT,CASTGTSGTSTDTQYF
TRBV12-3/TRBV12-4,.,.,TRBJ1-2,TGTGCCAGCCGGGACACCCTTTTGGGCTACACCTTC,CASRDTLLGYTF
TRBV10-1,.,.,TRBJ2-7,TGCGCCAGCAGTGCCGCCGGATGGCACGAGCAGTACTTC,CASSAAGWHEQYF
TRBV20-1,.,few,TRBJ1-1,TGCAGTGCTAGCTCGGCCCAGAAGAACACTGAAGCTTTCTTT,CSASSAQKNTEAFF
TRBV19,.,.,TRBJ2-1,TGTGCCAGTAGTGTATCGGAAGCCGGCGCCGGTCGGTTCTTC,CASSVSEAGAGRFF